This TCR beta chain was observed in a study of blood T cells in healthy people across ages. Germline loops: CDR1 DFQATT, CDR2 SNEGSKA (reference sequence). This CDR3 comprises 13 residues. Alongside a J-beta primer mix, a sample-barcoded 5' primer served in a second PCR lasting about 7 to 11 cycles. Every molecule of cDNA carried a tag from a template-switch adaptor with 12 random nucleotides. TCRdb called the 5' RACE reads again in MiXCR, with one record for every CDR3 protein. Here the sample spans about 1.4 million distinct CDR3 sequences, approximately 60% being singletons. Peripheral blood from each donor was collected in a volume of roughly 9.2 milliliters.

This clonotype was obtained from a man between 18 and 35 years old in good health. Sequenced sample: blood. The J gene is TRBJ2-3, the V gene TRBV20-1, with D perhaps TRBD2 (6 bases). CDR3 nucleotide sequence: TGCGGAGGGACGCCAGGTGGTGTGGATACGCAGTATTTT. Protein: CGGTPGGVDTQYF.